A selection of T cell receptor beta chains follows, all from one sample in a study of T cells after posttransplantation cyclophosphamide. Generated by immunoSEQ multiplex PCR, the TCRdb table keeps only in-frame clones and is missing some. The sample includes roughly 30,000 clones, 70% to 90% seen only once; the top ten take under 15%. Material for sequencing was PBMCs. These TCRs come from a woman aged 40 to 50 with a blood cancer, CMV-positive, and with a related stem cell donor. CDR3s include the opening cysteine and the closing phenylalanine or tryptophan. D genes are given only for firm matches. Not all rows give a size; the values are once, few, many and, for expanded clones, a class.

TGTGCCAGCAGTTACGGGACATCCTACGAGCAGTACTTC | CASSYGTSYEQYF | NA | TRBV27 | NA | TRBJ2-7
TGTGCTAGTGGTCCCCGGGACAGCCTGTTCTTC | CASGPRDSLFF | once | TRBV12-5 | TRBD1 | TRBJ2-1
TGTGCCAGCAGCCGCCAGGGGGAAAAACTGTTTTTT | CASSRQGEKLFF | NA | TRBV5-5 | NA | TRBJ1-4
TGTGCCAGTAGTATAGGGGCAGGGTATCGGGCTGAAGCTTTCTTT | CASSIGAGYRAEAFF | NA | TRBV19 | NA | TRBJ1-1
TGTGCCAGCAGCGCACGCTTCAGGGGTCGGGGCACTGAAGCTTTCTTT | CASSARFRGRGTEAFF | few | TRBV5-6 | NA | TRBJ1-1
TGTGCCAGCAGTTATGCATATCAGGGGCACAATCAGCCCCAGCATTTT | CASSYAYQGHNQPQHF | NA | TRBV6-5 | NA | TRBJ1-5
TGTGCCAGCTCACCACCCCCCGGCAGGGCGAGCTCCTACGAGCAGTACTTC | CASSPPPGRASSYEQYF | NA | TRBV18 | NA | TRBJ2-7
TGTGCCAGCAGCCCAGGACAGGGAAGAGTTTCTGGAAACACCATATATTTT | CASSPGQGRVSGNTIYF | NA | TRBV7-9 | TRBD1 | TRBJ1-3
TGTGCCAGCAAGAGACTACAGAACACTGAAGCTTTCTTT | CASKRLQNTEAFF | NA | TRBV6-1 | NA | TRBJ1-1
TGCAGCGTCTCCCGCGGGCGAAACGAAGCTTTCTTT | CSVSRGRNEAFF | NA | TRBV29-1 | NA | TRBJ1-1
TGCAGCGTTCGGGGGATTGAGGCCGGGGAGCTGTTTTTT | CSVRGIEAGELFF | NA | TRBV29-1 | NA | TRBJ2-2
TGCGCCAGCAGCCAGGGCGTCAGGGGGTCTAACTATGGCTACACCTTC | CASSQGVRGSNYGYTF | NA | TRBV4-3 | TRBD1 | TRBJ1-2
TGTGCCAGCAGCCGGGTGACAGGCCGGGAAACCTATGGCTACACCTTC | CASSRVTGRETYGYTF | NA | TRBV11-2 | NA | TRBJ1-2
TGTGCCAGCAGCCAAGAATATTCACAGGGAAACACCGGGGAGCTGTTTTTT | CASSQEYSQGNTGELFF | NA | TRBV14 | NA | TRBJ2-2
TGTGCCAGTAGTATAGATCTAGGAGAGACCCAGTACTTC | CASSIDLGETQYF | few | TRBV19 | NA | TRBJ2-5
TGCGCCAGCAGCTTGGACTTGACAGGGCTTCCCAATGAGCAGTTCTTC | CASSLDLTGLPNEQFF | NA | TRBV5-1 | TRBD1 | TRBJ2-1
TGTGCCAGCAGCCAAGACGGGAGACTAGCGGGGGGCCTCACAGATACGCAGTATTTT | CASSQDGRLAGGLTDTQYF | NA | TRBV4-2 | TRBD2 | TRBJ2-3
TGCAGCGTTGAAGCCCTCGGGACAGGGGACTACGAGCAGTACTTC | CSVEALGTGDYEQYF | once | TRBV29-1 | TRBD1 | TRBJ2-7
TGCGCCAGCAGCTTGGGACTATCCCCAAACACAGATACGCAGTATTTT | CASSLGLSPNTDTQYF | NA | TRBV5-1 | NA | TRBJ2-3
TGCGCCAGCAGCCAAGATTTGGCGGCCTTTGTCGAGCAGTACTTC | CASSQDLAAFVEQYF | NA | TRBV4-1 | NA | TRBJ2-7
TGTGCCAGCAGTTTATTGGGGGCCCACGAGCAGTACTTC | CASSLLGAHEQYF | NA | TRBV28 | NA | TRBJ2-7
TGTGCCAGCAGCTTAGGGACAGGGCCGTATGGGAGACCCCAGCATTTT | CASSLGTGPYGRPQHF | NA | TRBV7-2 | TRBD1 | TRBJ1-5
TGCAGCGCACAGGGGTCCGGCTACACCTTC | CSAQGSGYTF | NA | TRBV20-1 | TRBD1 | TRBJ1-2
TGTGCCAGCCGCTCCGATCCGGGACAGGGCTCCTACAATGAGCAGTTCTTC | CASRSDPGQGSYNEQFF | NA | TRBV5-4 | TRBD1 | TRBJ2-1
TGTGCCAGCAGTTATTCGGGACAGGGAGAGGAGCAGTACTTC | CASSYSGQGEEQYF | NA | TRBV6-5 | TRBD1 | TRBJ2-7
TGTGCCAGCAGCCCACGGACAGGGACCTACGAGCAGTACTTC | CASSPRTGTYEQYF | NA | TRBV7-2 | TRBD1 | TRBJ2-7
TGTGCCAGCAGCTTAGGGTCGATAGCGGGGAAAGAGACCCAGTACTTC | CASSLGSIAGKETQYF | NA | TRBV7-9 | TRBD2 | TRBJ2-5
TGTGCCAGCAGCTTGGGCGGCCAGGGGGCGGGGAGAGATACGCAGTATTTT | CASSLGGQGAGRDTQYF | NA | TRBV5-4 | TRBD1 | TRBJ2-3
TGTGCCAGCAGCCCCGCCGGCGGGGGCTATTCGAACACCGGGGAGCTGTTTTTT | CASSPAGGGYSNTGELFF | NA | TRBV7-3 | NA | TRBJ2-2
TGTGCCAGCAGCTTTGGTGGGCCAGGTTCCTACGAGCAGTACTTC | CASSFGGPGSYEQYF | NA | TRBV5-6 | NA | TRBJ2-7
TGTGCCAGCAGTCCGCCCACGGCGGGGGGTCTTTGGGAGACCCAGTACTTC | CASSPPTAGGLWETQYF | once | TRBV28 | TRBD2 | TRBJ2-5
TGTGCTTCGGGACTAGCGGGGCCAGAGACCCAGTACTTC | CASGLAGPETQYF | once | TRBV28 | TRBD2 | TRBJ2-5
TGTGCCAGCAGTGATTTCCTCGGCACAGATACGCAGTATTTT | CASSDFLGTDTQYF | NA | TRBV6-1 | NA | TRBJ2-3
TGTGCCAGCAGTCAAGAAAAGGGACAGGAGCAGTTCTTC | CASSQEKGQEQFF | NA | TRBV6-1 | TRBD1 | TRBJ2-1
TGCGCCAGCAGCCGGGGACTAGCGGGGGGTATAGATACGCAGTATTTT | CASSRGLAGGIDTQYF | NA | TRBV5-1 | TRBD2 | TRBJ2-3
TGTGCCAGCAGCTTGAAGATCGAGGATTATGGTGGAAACACCATATATTTT | CASSLKIEDYGGNTIYF | once | TRBV5-8 | NA | TRBJ1-3
TGTGCCAGCAGTTATTTTGTACAGGGGATCGGGGAGCTGTTTTTT | CASSYFVQGIGELFF | NA | TRBV6-5 | TRBD1 | TRBJ2-2